This TCR beta chain was sequenced in a study of T cells in Graves' hyperthyroidism and ophthalmopathy (dated by TCRdb to the late 2010s). In the study overall: Peripheral blood samples were taken at the time of initial diagnosis, prior to any treatment. To identify distinguishing TCR V-J signatures, a discovery cohort of about 100 patients was used, comprising 40 to 45 with Graves' ophthalmopathy and 57 with stable Graves' hyperthyroidism. Whether ophthalmopathy could be predicted prospectively was tested in an independent validation cohort made up of fewer than 20 hyperthyroidism patients plus 17 patients who later progressed to ophthalmopathy. The roughly 94 discovery patients were randomly divided into training and test sets at a 7:3 ratio. In addition, the study compared T-cell repertoires in thyroid tissue and in blood from about six Graves' hyperthyroidism patients. After blood sampling, hyperthyroidism patients were treated with methimazole at a starting dose of 30 mg daily, and ophthalmopathy patients were treated with high-dose intravenous methylprednisolone. The paper reports TCR Vbeta CDR3 sequencing of some 140 peripheral blood samples: approximately 41 ophthalmopathy, fewer than 80 hyperthyroidism and 17 progressor patients. The research as a whole found: Most expanded thyroid clonotypes (frequency above 0.001) were also detected in blood, a finding suggesting that blood repertoires may reflect thyroid immune responses. Sample size was not statistically predetermined, and blinding of investigators to group allocation was not performed. In cross-validation, a model built on a 13 V-J signature told ophthalmopathy apart from stable hyperthyroidism with 85% to 90% sensitivity and around 83% specificity, and in testing the same model reached 80%/75%. During validation, the model predicted progression to ophthalmopathy a median of about 6.5 months ahead of onset, with roughly 65% sensitivity and roughly 75% specificity.

Hyperthyroidism patients were newly diagnosed, with disease duration under 2 months, and aged 18 to 65 years. Exclusion was applied to patients with uncontrolled infections, other autoimmune diseases, pregnancy or lactation. Diagnoses were based on clinical symptoms, serum thyroxine and TRAb, thyroid ultrasound and orbital computed tomography. For progressor patients, blood was drawn at the first diagnosis of hyperthyroidism, before any ophthalmopathy symptoms had appeared. PBMCs were isolated from more than 8 ml of fresh peripheral blood by Ficoll-Paque density gradient centrifugation. Patients classed as progressors first received a Graves' hyperthyroidism diagnosis and then went on to develop ophthalmopathy during follow-up. Total RNA was extracted with Trizol reagent, and quality was checked on an Agilent 2100 Bioanalyzer. The TCR beta CDR3 regions were amplified from RNA transcripts. The first round of RT-PCR for the TCR CDR3 was performed with the HTBI primer set and the Qiagen OneStep RT-PCR kit. Libraries were constructed in a second round of multiplex PCR, after which size selection and purification were carried out. Sequencing of the libraries was done on an Illumina HiSeq2000 using paired-end 100 bp reads. On the study's bioinformatics: SOAPnuke was used to process the raw data, removing reads that contained adapters or uncalled bases, had a mean Phred below 15, or lacked an exact match to the constant primer or identifier. High-quality paired reads were merged using COPE v1.2.5, and each unique nucleotide sequence was defined as a clonotype. MiTCR v1.1 was used to align clonotypes to the IMGT TRBV, TRBD and TRBJ reference segments. The analysis included only V-J combinations with a frequency above 0.0001, which together covered approximately 99% of the repertoires. A TCS score was defined as the ratio between F50 (clonal expansion) and ExV (chaos), using BLOSUM62-based TCRdist between CDR3 peptides within each V-J. Welch's t-statistics and random forest reduced fewer than 550 V-J features to about 13, which were used in a naive Bayes classifier (R e1071). Through fastp at Q25 and MiXCR, TCRdb rebuilt clones from the public reads, retaining in-frame beta chains. Each CDR3 protein gets just one entry, which takes the most common genes and DNA from the rows behind it. TCRdb, rather than the study authors, made the V and J calls. In all, the sample holds roughly 580,000 distinct CDR3 sequences, and over 11% of those were seen once. Less than 6% of the sample is held by the ten biggest clonotypes.

Its CDR3 holds 14 amino acids, cysteine through phenylalanine. Of all the DNA, just the CDR3 is kept, 42 bases in frame from base 1. V is cut by 4 bases and J by 3 bases, and the space between the germline ends is 13 bases. For CDR1 and CDR2, the germline V gene (reference sequence) lists SGHAT and FQDESV. The table lists this clonotype with many counts. This clone's antigen is unknown. No much larger clone exists at a distance of one base, and base qualities are not known. Sequenced material: blood. The rearranged segments are TRBV11-1 and TRBJ2-7, and TRBD1 may be the D gene, going by 5 matching bases. This TCR was sampled from a woman aged 25 to 39 with Graves' hyperthyroidism that later progressed to Graves' ophthalmopathy. For the CDR3, the sequence is CASSYSQGIYEQYF. The DNA sequence is as follows: TGTGCCAGCAGCTATTCGCAGGGAATCTACGAGCAGTACTTC.